The 32 T cell receptor beta chains listed next were all sequenced from one sample in a study of blood T cells in healthy people across ages. A sample-barcoded 5' primer and a J-beta primer mix were used in a second PCR of roughly 7 to 11 cycles. Using its own MiXCR run on the 5' RACE reads, TCRdb lists one record per CDR3 protein. The sample holds about 640,000 distinct CDR3 sequences, roughly 41% seen once. The sample comprised blood. Receptor source: a man aged 80 or over in good health.

This chain links TRBV6-2 or TRBV6-3 with TRBJ1-1, with D possibly TRBD1 on 5 matching bases. Germline V gene lookup returns CDR1 MNHEY and CDR2 SVGEGT. The CDR3 totals 14 residues. Trimming took off 6 bases at V and 3 bases at J, with 14 bases between the two ends. In DNA, the CDR3 is TGTGCCAGCAGCCGGGGCCTTGGTGACACTGAAGCTTTCTTT. Protein sequence: CASSRGLGDTEAFF.

Only a few counts were recorded for this clonotype. The chain recombines TRBV7-8 with TRBJ1-5; no definite D call. Trimming removed 0 bases at V and 3 bases at J, with 9 bases between. Germline V gene lookup returns CDR1 SGHVS and CDR2 FQNEAQ. The CDR3 spans 15 residues. The CDR3 bases are TGTGCCAGCAGCTTAGCGACTGGACCCAATCAGCCCCAGCATTTT. It codes for CASSLATGPNQPQHF.

The chain links TRBV4-3 to TRBJ2-5, with 8 bases that match TRBD2. The V segment lost 3 bases and the J segment 11 bases; nucleotides outside the gene matches: 20. The CDR3 is 17 amino acids. Germline CDR1 and CDR2: LGHNA and YSLEER. This CDR3 is CASSQTAGGGSYNEQYF. The CDR3 DNA reads TGCGCCAGCAGCCAGACGGCGGGGGGCGGTTCCTACAATGAGCAGTACTTC.

This clonotype has more than one count but fewer than ten. In DNA form, the CDR3 reads TGTGCCAGCAATTATCAGGGGGGCGAGACCCAGTACTTC. The encoded protein is CASNYQGGETQYF. V usage is TRBV6-1 and J usage is TRBJ2-5; D perhaps matches TRBD1 (7 bases). Germline loops: CDR1 MNHNS, CDR2 SASEGT. The CDR3 is made up of 13 amino acids. V dropped 7 bases and J dropped 5 bases, with 14 bases sitting between them.

Worth noting for this clonotype: This could be a read error, since a much larger clone is one nucleotide away. The J gene is TRBJ2-7, the V gene TRBV5-8, with D maybe TRBD1 (5 bases). Germline loops: CDR1 SGHTS, CDR2 YDEGEE. The CDR3 sequence is 15 residues long. Between the trimmed V and J ends, which lost 2 bases and 7 bases, there was a span of 19 bases. The CDR3 region has the DNA TGTGCCAGCAGCTTTCTTGGTTGGTCAGGGTATGAGCAGTACTTC. Encoded protein: CASSFLGWSGYEQYF.

This clonotype appeared a few times. The chain couples TRBV7-2 to TRBJ2-7, with D unresolved. There are 13 residues in the CDR3. CDR1 is SGHTA, CDR2 FQGNSA, per germline. V lost 1 base and J 5 bases, leaving 9 bases between the germline ends. The CDR3 reads CASSLGKSDEQYF. The CDR3 DNA reads TGTGCCAGCAGCTTAGGAAAGTCTGACGAGCAGTACTTC.

The V call is TRBV5-5, the J call TRBJ1-1, with 7 nucleotides matching TRBD1. CDR3 length equals 14 residues. The germline gives CDR1 SGHKS, CDR2 YYEKEE (reference sequence). The trim removed 0 bases at V and 7 bases at J, leaving 6 bases unmatched. The chain's CDR3 is CASSLVTGKLEAFF. Written as DNA, the CDR3 is TGTGCCAGCAGCTTGGTGACAGGGAAGCTTGAAGCTTTCTTT.

The genes are TRBV3-1 and TRBJ2-1, with 11 bases that match TRBD2. This CDR3 contains 15 residues. The ends lost 4 bases at V and 7 bases at J; junction bases unmatched: 6. CDR1 is LGHDT and CDR2 is YNNKEL in the germline V gene (reference sequence). Here the CDR3 DNA reads TGTGCCAGCAGCCTACTAGCGGGAGTGGATAATGAGCAGTTCTTC. Translated: CASSLLAGVDNEQFF.

This clonotype was detected a few times. V gene TRBV7-2 combines with J gene TRBJ2-7, with TRBD2 identical over 11 bases. J was trimmed by 0 bases and V by 7 bases; bases with no gene match: 5. This CDR3 region has 15 residues. The V gene's germline CDR1 is SGHTA and CDR2 FQGNSA. In DNA form, the CDR3 reads TGTGCCAGCAAGGGCGGACTAGCGGGCTCCTACGAGCAGTACTTC. Its protein is CASKGGLAGSYEQYF.

The chain couples TRBV28 to TRBJ2-7; 8 nucleotides align to TRBD2. The tail of the sequence fits TRBJ2-5 better, so the J call may be wrong. From germline, CDR1 is MDHEN and CDR2 SYDVKM. The CDR3 totals 13 residues. The CDR3 DNA reads TGTGCCTCGAAAGCGGGAGTTGGAGAGACCCAGTACTTC. Protein sequence: CASKAGVGETQYF.

The gene calls are TRBV27 and TRBJ2-3; maybe TRBD2 (5 bases). V was trimmed by 7 bases and J by 2 bases, leaving 16 bases between them. Germline values: CDR1 MNHEY, CDR2 SMNVEV (reference sequence). The CDR3 has 15 amino acids. The CDR3, as DNA: TGTGCCAGCACCAGGCGAGGGCTCGACACAGATACGCAGTATTTT. This codes for CASTRRGLDTDTQYF.

This clonotype has a handful of counts. The J gene is TRBJ2-3, the V gene TRBV7-2, with TRBD1 matching 7 bases. The CDR3 length is 13 residues. Per the germline V gene, CDR1 is SGHTA and CDR2 is FQGNSA. After removal of 10 bases from V and 5 bases from J, the junction contained 9 bases not matched to a gene. CDR3 region: CATQGDPLDTQYF. As DNA, the CDR3 is TGTGCCACCCAGGGGGACCCATTAGATACGCAGTATTTT.

This clonotype was seen only a few times. The chain joins TRBV5-5 to TRBJ2-5; D remains ambiguous. Trimming took 2 bases from V and 5 from J, leaving 7 bases between them. Germline-derived CDR1 and CDR2 are SGHKS and YYEKEE (reference sequence). This CDR3 is built from 12 residues. The CDR3 sequence: CASSFSLETQYF. In DNA, the CDR3 is TGTGCCAGCAGCTTTTCTTTGGAGACCCAGTACTTC.

This clonotype came up a few times. Here the CDR3 DNA reads TGTGCCAGCACCTTGGGGACAGCAGAGCAGTACTTC. Amino acids: CASTLGTAEQYF. The chain recombines TRBV12-3 or TRBV12-4 with TRBJ2-7, with 7 positions matching TRBD1. The CDR3 consists of 12 residues. V trimming: 7 bases; J trimming: 7 bases; junction bases outside the gene matches: 7.

Only a few counts were recorded for this clonotype. The chain is built from TRBV29-1 and TRBJ2-3; 12 bases match TRBD2. This CDR3 comprises 15 residues. After removal of 1 base from V and 3 bases from J, the junction contained 2 bases not matched to a gene. Germline CDR1 SQVTM, CDR2 ANQGSEA. CDR3 sequence: CSVEGLAGETDTQYF. The CDR3 DNA reads TGCAGCGTTGAAGGACTAGCGGGAGAAACAGATACGCAGTATTTT.

The chain joins TRBV7-2 to TRBJ2-1; 10 bases match TRBD2. CDR3 length equals 15 residues. V lost 5 bases, J lost 0 bases, and 1 base stayed unmatched. In germline, CDR1 is SGHTA, CDR2 FQGNSA. CDR3 sequence (DNA): TGTGCCAGCAGCCAGCGGGAGGGCTCCTACAATGAGCAGTTCTTC. The encoded protein is CASSQREGSYNEQFF. The whole variable domain, remainder taken from reference TRBV7-2 and TRBJ2-1, is GAGVSQSPSNKVTEKGKDVELRCDPISGHTALYWYRQSLGQGLEFLIYFQGNSAPDKSGLPSDRFSAERTGGSVSTLTIQRTQQEDSAVYLCASSQREGSYNEQFFGPGTRLTVL.

This clonotype has ten or more counts. The chain links TRBV20-1 to TRBJ2-4; TRBD1 matches at 9 bases. CDR3 length: 14 residues. CDR1 is DFQATT, CDR2 SNEGSKA, per germline (reference sequence). V shed 3 bases, J shed 3 bases, and the junction held 3 bases outside the gene matches. The CDR3 region is CSARSGQGKNIQYF. CDR3 coding DNA: TGCAGTGCTAGGTCGGGACAGGGCAAAAACATTCAGTACTTC.

This chain's CDR3 is CASSSGARYNEQFF. DNA for the CDR3: TGTGCCAGCAGCTCGGGGGCGAGGTACAATGAGCAGTTCTTC. The chain combines TRBV7-8 with TRBJ2-1; TRBD1 or TRBD2 may be the D gene (6 bases each). Trimming took off 4 bases at V and 4 bases at J, with 11 bases between the two ends. The CDR3 is 14 residues long. The germline CDR1 and CDR2 sequences are SGHVS and FQNEAQ.

The CDR3 reads CASTWGTSGSSTDTQYF. CDR3 DNA: TGTGCCAGCACCTGGGGGACTAGCGGGTCTAGTACAGATACGCAGTATTTT. The chain has TRBV6-2 or TRBV6-3 and TRBJ2-3; 12 bases line up with TRBD2. CDR1 MNHEY and CDR2 SVGEGT come from the germline V gene. Trimming at V came to 7 bases and at J to 3 bases, leaving 11 bases not matched to a gene. The CDR3 consists of 17 residues.

This clonotype appeared a few times. The chain is built from TRBV5-1 and TRBJ1-5, with D unresolved. The CDR3 runs 17 residues. Between the trimmed V and J ends, which lost 4 bases and 4 bases, there was a span of 21 bases. Germline CDR1 and CDR2: SGHRS and YFSETQ. CDR3 DNA: TGCGCCAGCAGCCTTGTGAAACTGGTGTCGTATAATCAGCCCCAGCATTTT. Its translation: CASSLVKLVSYNQPQHF.

The chain employs TRBV28 and TRBJ1-2, with 12 bases that match TRBD1. The V gene's germline CDR1 is MDHEN and CDR2 SYDVKM. The V and J ends lost 10 bases and 4 bases, in that order; junction bases with no gene match: 7. The CDR3 loop spans 14 amino acids. CDR3 in amino acids: CATGTGGVGYGYTF. The CDR3 DNA reads TGTGCCACCGGGACAGGGGGCGTTGGCTATGGCTACACCTTC.

The sample holds many counts of this clonotype. The chain joins TRBV7-7 to TRBJ2-3; 7 nucleotides align to TRBD2. The CDR3 runs 15 residues. Trimming took 5 bases from V and 1 from J; bases not matched to a gene: 6. Per the germline V gene, CDR1 is SSHAT and CDR2 is FNYEAQ (reference sequence). Here the CDR3 DNA reads TGTGCCAGCAGCCTCGCGGGAGCGGGCACAGATACGCAGTATTTT. The encoded protein is CASSLAGAGTDTQYF.

This rearrangement joins TRBV12-3 or TRBV12-4 to TRBJ2-4; 7 bases match TRBD2. The J call may be in error: the DNA end matches TRBJ2-7 better. This CDR3 contains 17 residues. CDR3: CASSTSELTTSFHEQYF. As DNA, the CDR3 is TGTGCCAGCAGTACCTCCGAACTTACGACTAGCTTCCACGAGCAGTACTTC.

The V call is TRBV6-2 or TRBV6-3, the J call TRBJ1-6; tentatively, D is TRBD1 (6 bases). The CDR3 length is 13 residues. Germline V CDR1 and CDR2: MNHEY, SVGEGT. V lost 5 bases to trimming and J lost 9 bases, with 11 bases between them. The CDR3 protein is CASSEAGVSPLHF. The CDR3 bases are TGTGCCAGCAGTGAGGCAGGGGTTTCACCCCTCCACTTT.

This clonotype was observed a few times. This sequence joins TRBV10-3 and TRBJ2-7; the D gene is possibly TRBD1 (5 bases). CDR1 is ENHRY, CDR2 SYGVKD, per germline. V was cut by 4 bases and J by 0 bases, with 10 bases left in between. The CDR3 has 14 amino acids. The CDR3 loop is CAISARVSSYEQYF. The CDR3 nucleotides are TGTGCCATCAGTGCCAGGGTCAGCTCCTACGAGCAGTACTTC.

This clonotype has more than one count but fewer than ten. The J gene is TRBJ2-7, the V gene TRBV14, with unresolved D. The J call is in doubt because the DNA end fits TRBJ2-4 better. Per germline, CDR1 SGHDN and CDR2 FVKESK. The CDR3 loop spans 14 amino acids. CDR3 region: CASSQADPLNIQYF. The DNA for the CDR3 is TGTGCCAGCAGCCAAGCGGACCCGTTGAACATTCAGTACTTC.

This clonotype has just a few counts. V gene TRBV6-2 or TRBV6-3 combines with J gene TRBJ2-1; D possibly uses TRBD1 or TRBD2 (5 bases each). The CDR3 runs to 13 residues. Deletions cut 1 base from V and 5 bases from J, with 6 bases between. Per the germline V gene, CDR1 is MNHEY and CDR2 is SVGEGT. In DNA form, the CDR3 reads TGTGCCAGCAGTTACTTGGGGGACAATGAGCAGTTCTTC. Amino acid sequence: CASSYLGDNEQFF.

About this clonotype itself: One junction end disagrees with the germline gene, perhaps due to a read error. CDR3 in amino acids: CASGASGSLEQYF. Here the CDR3 DNA reads TGCGCCAGTGGGGCTAGCGGGAGCCTCGAGCAGTACTTC. This sequence joins TRBV6-1 and TRBJ2-7, with 10 bases matching TRBD2. Per the germline V gene, CDR1 is MNHNS and CDR2 is SASEGT. This CDR3 contains 13 residues.

This chain's CDR3 is CSVAGAGGPWETQYF. Written as DNA, the CDR3 is TGCAGTGTCGCTGGTGCGGGGGGGCCATGGGAGACCCAGTACTTC. The gene calls are TRBV20-1 and TRBJ2-5, with 9 bases that match TRBD2. This CDR3 is 15 amino acids long. Germline CDR1 reads DFQATT; CDR2 reads SNEGSKA (reference sequence). V shed 7 bases and J 5 bases; nucleotides not matched to a gene: 14.

The CDR3 region is CASSSLSAGAGETQYF. The DNA for the CDR3 is TGTGCCAGCAGCTCGCTATCAGCGGGGGCGGGAGAGACCCAGTACTTC. The chain is built from TRBV7-8 and TRBJ2-5; TRBD2 matches 8 bases. The CDR3 is 16 amino acids. V dropped 4 bases and J dropped 4; count of bases not matched to a gene: 11. In germline, CDR1 is SGHVS, CDR2 FQNEAQ.

This clonotype has just a few counts. The J gene is TRBJ2-1, the V gene TRBV9; maybe TRBD2 (7 bases). The CDR3 length is 16 residues. V gave up 0 bases and J gave up 2 bases, with 12 bases separating them. Germline V gene lookup returns CDR1 SGDLS and CDR2 YYNGEE. In DNA form, the CDR3 reads TGTGCCAGCAGCGTAGCTGGGGGGGCTACCTACAATGAGCAGTTCTTC. The encoded protein is CASSVAGGATYNEQFF.

This clonotype was picked up a small number of times. The rearrangement joins TRBV5-5 to TRBJ1-1; D is perhaps TRBD1 (5 bases). This CDR3 is 15 amino acids long. V shed 4 bases and J shed 1 base, with 14 bases lying between them. CDR1 SGHKS and CDR2 YYEKEE come from the germline V gene (reference sequence). The CDR3 DNA reads TGTGCCAGCAGCAATCACCGGGACGGGAACACTGAAGCTTTCTTT. It specifies CASSNHRDGNTEAFF.